The T cell receptor (beta chain) described here comes from a study of T-cell memory formation after mild COVID-19. At the level of the study: There were largely donor-specific TCR clusters.

Only a few counts were recorded for this clonotype. Amplification by 5'RACE using constant-segment primers produced TCR alpha and TCR beta cDNA libraries that carried sample barcodes and UMIs. In TCRdb, the 5' RACE reads were re-called with MiXCR into one record per CDR3 protein. The profile shows about 82,000 distinct CDR3 sequences, around 13% of them singletons. Trimming at V came to 0 bases and at J to 2 bases, leaving 2 bases not matched to a gene. Germline V gives CDR1 LGHNA, CDR2 YNFKEQ. The CDR3 contains 16 residues. Sequenced sample: PBMCs or a T cell subset sorted from them (not recorded which). The chain is built from TRBV4-2 and TRBJ2-1; 9 bases are a match to TRBD2. This TCR came from a man aged 18-30 years who had mild COVID-19 (a few samples of this study predate the infection). Cell type and time point are not known. CDR3 sequence (DNA): TGTGCCAGCAGCCAAGATGAGCGGGGGGCCTACAATGAGCAGTTCTTC. Its translation is CASSQDERGAYNEQFF.